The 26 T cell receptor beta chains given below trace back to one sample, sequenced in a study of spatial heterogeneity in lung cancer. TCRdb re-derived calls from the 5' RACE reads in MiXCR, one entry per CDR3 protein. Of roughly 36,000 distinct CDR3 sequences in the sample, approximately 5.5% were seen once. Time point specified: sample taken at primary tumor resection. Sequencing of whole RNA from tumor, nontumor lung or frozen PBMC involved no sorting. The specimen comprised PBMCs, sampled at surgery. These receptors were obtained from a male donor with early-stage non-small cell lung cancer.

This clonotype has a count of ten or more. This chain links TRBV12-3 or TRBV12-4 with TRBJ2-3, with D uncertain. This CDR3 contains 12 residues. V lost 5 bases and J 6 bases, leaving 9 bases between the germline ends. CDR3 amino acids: CASSLPRDTQYF. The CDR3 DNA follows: TGTGCCAGCAGTCTACCCAGGGATACGCAGTATTTT.

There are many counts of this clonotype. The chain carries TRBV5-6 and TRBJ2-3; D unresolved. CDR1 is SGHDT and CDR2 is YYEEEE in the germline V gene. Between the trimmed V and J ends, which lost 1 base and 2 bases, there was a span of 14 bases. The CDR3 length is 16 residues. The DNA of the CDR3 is TGTGCCAGCAGCTTGTTACCGTCCGCCCCCACAGATACGCAGTATTTT. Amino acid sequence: CASSLLPSAPTDTQYF. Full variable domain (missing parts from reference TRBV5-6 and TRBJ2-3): DAGVTQSPTHLIKTRGQQVTLRCSPKSGHDTVSWYQQALGQGPQFIFQYYEEEERQRGNFPDRFSGHQFPNYSSELNVNALLLGDSALYLCASSLLPSAPTDTQYFGPGTRLTVL.

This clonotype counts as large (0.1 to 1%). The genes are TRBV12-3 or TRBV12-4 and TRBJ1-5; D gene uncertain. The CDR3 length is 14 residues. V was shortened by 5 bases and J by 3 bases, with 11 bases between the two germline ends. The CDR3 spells CASSPSGYNQPQHF. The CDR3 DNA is TGTGCCAGCAGTCCTTCAGGTTACAATCAGCCCCAGCATTTT.

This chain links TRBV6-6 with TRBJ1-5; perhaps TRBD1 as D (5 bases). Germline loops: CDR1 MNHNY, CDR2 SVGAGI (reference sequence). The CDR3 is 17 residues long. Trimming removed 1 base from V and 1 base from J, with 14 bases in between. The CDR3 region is CASSYYGGKPSNQPQHF. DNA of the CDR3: TGTGCCAGCAGTTACTACGGGGGGAAGCCGAGCAATCAGCCCCAGCATTTT.

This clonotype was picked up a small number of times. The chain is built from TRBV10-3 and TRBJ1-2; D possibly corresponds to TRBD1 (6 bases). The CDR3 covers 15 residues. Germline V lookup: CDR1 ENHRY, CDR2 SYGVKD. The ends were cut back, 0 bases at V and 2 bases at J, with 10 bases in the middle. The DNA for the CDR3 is TGTGCCATCAGTGAGTCGAGGCAGGGGAACTATGGCTACACCTTC. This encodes CAISESRQGNYGYTF.

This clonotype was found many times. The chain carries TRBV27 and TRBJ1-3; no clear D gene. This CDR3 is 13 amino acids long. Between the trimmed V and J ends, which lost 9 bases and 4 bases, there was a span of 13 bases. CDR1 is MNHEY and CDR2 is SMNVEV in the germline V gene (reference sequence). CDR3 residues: CASQIAPGNTIYF. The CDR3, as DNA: TGTGCCAGTCAGATAGCACCCGGAAACACCATATATTTT.

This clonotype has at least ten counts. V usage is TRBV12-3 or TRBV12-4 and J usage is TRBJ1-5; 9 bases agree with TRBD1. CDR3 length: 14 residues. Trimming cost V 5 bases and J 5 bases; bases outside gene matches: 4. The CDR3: CASSLDRGYQPQHF. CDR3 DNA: TGTGCCAGCAGTCTGGACAGGGGATATCAGCCCCAGCATTTT.

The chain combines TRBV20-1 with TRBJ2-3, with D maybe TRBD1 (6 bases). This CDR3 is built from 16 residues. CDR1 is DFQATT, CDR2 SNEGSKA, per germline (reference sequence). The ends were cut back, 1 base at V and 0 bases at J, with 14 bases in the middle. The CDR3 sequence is CSARGSLQGSTDTQYF. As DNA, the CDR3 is TGCAGTGCTAGAGGCTCCCTCCAGGGGAGCACAGATACGCAGTATTTT.

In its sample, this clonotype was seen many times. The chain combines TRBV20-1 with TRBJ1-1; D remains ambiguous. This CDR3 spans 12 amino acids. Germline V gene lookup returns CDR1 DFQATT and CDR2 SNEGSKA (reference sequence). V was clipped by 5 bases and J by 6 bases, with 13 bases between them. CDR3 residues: CSAAQDGSEAFF. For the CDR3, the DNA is TGCAGTGCTGCCCAGGACGGTTCTGAAGCTTTCTTT.

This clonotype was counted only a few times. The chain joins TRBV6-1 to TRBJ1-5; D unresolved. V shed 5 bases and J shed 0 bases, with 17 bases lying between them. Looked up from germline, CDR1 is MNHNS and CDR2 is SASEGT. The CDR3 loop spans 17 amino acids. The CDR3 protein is CASSTLVSRYSNQPQHF. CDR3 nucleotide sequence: TGTGCCAGCAGTACTCTAGTGTCTCGGTATAGCAATCAGCCCCAGCATTTT.

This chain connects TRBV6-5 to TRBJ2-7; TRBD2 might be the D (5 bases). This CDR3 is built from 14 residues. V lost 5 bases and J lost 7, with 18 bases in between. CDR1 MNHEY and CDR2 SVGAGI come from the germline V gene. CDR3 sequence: CASSHGLALGEQYF. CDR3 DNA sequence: TGTGCCAGCAGTCACGGACTCGCCCTTGGGGAGCAGTACTTC.

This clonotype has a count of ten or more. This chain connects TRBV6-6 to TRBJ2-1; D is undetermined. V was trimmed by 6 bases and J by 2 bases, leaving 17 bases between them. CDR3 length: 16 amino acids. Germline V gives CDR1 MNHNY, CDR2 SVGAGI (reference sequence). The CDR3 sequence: CASSPLRSTAYNEQFF. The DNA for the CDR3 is TGTGCCAGCAGCCCGTTACGTTCTACAGCCTACAATGAGCAGTTCTTC.

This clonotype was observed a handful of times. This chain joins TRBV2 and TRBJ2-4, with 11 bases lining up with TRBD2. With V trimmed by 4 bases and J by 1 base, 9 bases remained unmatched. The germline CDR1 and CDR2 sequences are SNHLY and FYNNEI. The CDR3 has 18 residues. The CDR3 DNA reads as TGTGCCAGCAGTGGTGGTAGCGGGGGGGCGCGGGCCAAAAACATTCAGTACTTC. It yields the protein CASSGGSGGARAKNIQYF.

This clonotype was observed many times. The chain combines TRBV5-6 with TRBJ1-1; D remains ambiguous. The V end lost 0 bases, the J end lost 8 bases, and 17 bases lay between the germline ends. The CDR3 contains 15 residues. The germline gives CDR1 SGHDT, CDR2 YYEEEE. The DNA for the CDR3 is TGTGCCAGCAGCTTGGCACCATATGGTGGTACCGAAGCTTTCTTT. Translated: CASSLAPYGGTEAFF. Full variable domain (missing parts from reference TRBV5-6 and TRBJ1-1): DAGVTQSPTHLIKTRGQQVTLRCSPKSGHDTVSWYQQALGQGPQFIFQYYEEEERQRGNFPDRFSGHQFPNYSSELNVNALLLGDSALYLCASSLAPYGGTEAFFGQGTRLTVV.

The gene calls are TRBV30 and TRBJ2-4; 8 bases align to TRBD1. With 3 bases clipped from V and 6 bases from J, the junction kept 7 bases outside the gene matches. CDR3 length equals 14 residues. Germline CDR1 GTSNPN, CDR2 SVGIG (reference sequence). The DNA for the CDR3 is TGTGCCTGGAGCGCAGGGGGCGCCGGAAACATTCAGTACTTC. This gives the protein CAWSAGGAGNIQYF.

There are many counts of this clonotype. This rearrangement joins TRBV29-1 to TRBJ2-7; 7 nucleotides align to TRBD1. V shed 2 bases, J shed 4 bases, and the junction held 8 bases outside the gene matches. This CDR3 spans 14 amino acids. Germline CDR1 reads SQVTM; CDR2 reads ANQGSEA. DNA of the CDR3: TGCAGCGTTGAAAAAAGACAGGGCCGATACGAGCAGTACTTC. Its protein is CSVEKRQGRYEQYF.

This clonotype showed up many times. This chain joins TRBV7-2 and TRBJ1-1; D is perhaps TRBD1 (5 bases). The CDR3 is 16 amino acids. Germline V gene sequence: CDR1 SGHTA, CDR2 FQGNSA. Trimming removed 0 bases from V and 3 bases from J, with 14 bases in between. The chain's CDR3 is CASSLARRETDTEAFF. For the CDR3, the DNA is TGTGCCAGCAGCTTAGCGCGTCGGGAGACAGACACTGAAGCTTTCTTT. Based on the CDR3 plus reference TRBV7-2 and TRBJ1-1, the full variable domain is GAGVSQSPSNKVTEKGKDVELRCDPISGHTALYWYRQSLGQGLEFLIYFQGNSAPDKSGLPSDRFSAERTGGSVSTLTIQRTQQEDSAVYLCASSLARRETDTEAFFGQGTRLTVV.

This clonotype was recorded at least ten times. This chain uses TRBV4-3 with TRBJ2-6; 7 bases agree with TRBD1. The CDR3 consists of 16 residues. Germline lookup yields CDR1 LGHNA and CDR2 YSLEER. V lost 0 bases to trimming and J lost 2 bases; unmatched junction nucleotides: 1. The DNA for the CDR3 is TGCGCCAGCAGCCAAGAAGGGGGCACTGGGGCCAACGTCCTGACTTTC. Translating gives CASSQEGGTGANVLTF.

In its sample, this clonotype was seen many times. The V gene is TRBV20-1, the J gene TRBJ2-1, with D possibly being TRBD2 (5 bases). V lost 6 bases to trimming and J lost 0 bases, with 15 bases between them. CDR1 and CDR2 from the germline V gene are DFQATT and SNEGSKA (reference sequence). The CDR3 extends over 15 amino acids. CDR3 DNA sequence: TGCAGTGCGGGCGGAGGCCGAAGCTCCTACAATGAGCAGTTCTTC. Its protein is CSAGGGRSSYNEQFF.

Written as DNA, the CDR3 is TGTGCCAGTAGTGCCCCGGAGACTAGCGGGGGCCGATCCCGCAATGAGCAGTTCTTC. This encodes CASSAPETSGGRSRNEQFF. The chain couples TRBV19 to TRBJ2-1, with 12 bases fitting TRBD2. Germline CDR1 is LNHDA and CDR2 is SQIVND (reference sequence). Germline trimming cut 5 bases from V and 6 bases from J; bases unmatched to any gene: 17. CDR3 size: 19 residues. The full variable domain, completed using reference TRBV19 and TRBJ2-1, is DGGITQSPKYLFRKEGQNVTLSCEQNLNHDAMYWYRQDPGQGLRLIYYSQIVNDFQKGDIAEGYSVSREKKESFPLTVTSAQKNPTAFYLCASSAPETSGGRSRNEQFFGPGTRLTVL.

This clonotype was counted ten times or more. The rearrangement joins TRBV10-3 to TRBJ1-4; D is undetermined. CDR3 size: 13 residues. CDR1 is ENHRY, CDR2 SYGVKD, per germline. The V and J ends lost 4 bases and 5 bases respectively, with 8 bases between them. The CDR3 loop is CAISGNQNEKLFF. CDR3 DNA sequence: TGTGCCATCAGTGGGAATCAAAATGAAAAACTGTTTTTT.

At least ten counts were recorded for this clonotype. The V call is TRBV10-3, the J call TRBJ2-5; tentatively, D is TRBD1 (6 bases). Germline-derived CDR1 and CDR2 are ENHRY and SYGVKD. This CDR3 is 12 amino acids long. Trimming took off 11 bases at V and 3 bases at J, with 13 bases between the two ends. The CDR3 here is CAAKSGEETQYF. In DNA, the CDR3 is TGTGCCGCCAAATCAGGGGAAGAGACCCAGTACTTC.

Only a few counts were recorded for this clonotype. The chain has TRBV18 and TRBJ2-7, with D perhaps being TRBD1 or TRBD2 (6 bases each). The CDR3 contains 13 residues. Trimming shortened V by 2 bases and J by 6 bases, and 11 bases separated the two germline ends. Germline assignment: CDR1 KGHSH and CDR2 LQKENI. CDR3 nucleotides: TGTGCCAGCTCACCAGACCGGGGGCGCGAGCAGTACTTC. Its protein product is CASSPDRGREQYF. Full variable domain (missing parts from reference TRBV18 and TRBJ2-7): NAGVMQNPRHLVRRRGQEARLRCSPMKGHSHVYWYRQLPEEGLKFMVYLQKENIIDESGMPKERFSAEFPKEGPSILRIQQVVRGDSAAYFCASSPDRGREQYFGPGTRLTVT.

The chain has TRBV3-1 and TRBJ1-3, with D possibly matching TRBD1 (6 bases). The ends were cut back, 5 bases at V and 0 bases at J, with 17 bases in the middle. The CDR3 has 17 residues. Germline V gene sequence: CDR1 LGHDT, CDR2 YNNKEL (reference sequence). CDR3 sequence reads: CASSETGLMSSGNTIYF. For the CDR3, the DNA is TGTGCCAGCAGCGAAACAGGGCTGATGAGCTCTGGAAACACCATATATTTT.

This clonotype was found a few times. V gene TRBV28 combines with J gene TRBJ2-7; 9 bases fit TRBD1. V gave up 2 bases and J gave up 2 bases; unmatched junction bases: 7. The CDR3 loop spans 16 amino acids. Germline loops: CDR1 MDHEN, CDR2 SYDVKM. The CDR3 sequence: CASSLGTGTLTYEQYF. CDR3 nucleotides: TGTGCCAGCAGTTTAGGGACAGGGACTTTGACCTACGAGCAGTACTTC.

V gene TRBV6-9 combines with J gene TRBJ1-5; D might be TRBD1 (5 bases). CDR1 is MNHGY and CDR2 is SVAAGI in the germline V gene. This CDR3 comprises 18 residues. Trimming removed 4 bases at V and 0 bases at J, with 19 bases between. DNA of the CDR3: TGTGCCAGCAGTTTAAAGCTCAGGGTTTCCTATAGCAATCAGCCCCAGCATTTT. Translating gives CASSLKLRVSYSNQPQHF.